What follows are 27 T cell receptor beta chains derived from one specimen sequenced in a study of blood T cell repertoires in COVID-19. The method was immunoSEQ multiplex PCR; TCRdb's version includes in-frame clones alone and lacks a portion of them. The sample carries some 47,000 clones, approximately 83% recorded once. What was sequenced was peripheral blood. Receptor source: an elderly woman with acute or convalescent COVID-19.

The CDR3 region is CASSSGTRGEKLFF. The CDR3 nucleotides are TGTGCCAGCAGCTCCGGGACTAGGGGTGAAAAACTGTTTTTT. V is TRBV7-2 and J is TRBJ1-4, with a possible D match to TRBD1 (5 bases). Trimming left V 4 bases short and J 7 bases short, with 13 bases between. The CDR3 contains 14 residues. From germline, CDR1 is SGHTA and CDR2 FQGNSA.

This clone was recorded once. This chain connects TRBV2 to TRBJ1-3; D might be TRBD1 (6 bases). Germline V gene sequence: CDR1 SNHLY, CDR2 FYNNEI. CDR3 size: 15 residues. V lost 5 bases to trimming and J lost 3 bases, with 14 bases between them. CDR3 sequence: CASSPLGGLGNTIYF. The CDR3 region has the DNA TGTGCCAGCAGTCCTCTGGGGGGGCTTGGAAACACCATATATTTT.

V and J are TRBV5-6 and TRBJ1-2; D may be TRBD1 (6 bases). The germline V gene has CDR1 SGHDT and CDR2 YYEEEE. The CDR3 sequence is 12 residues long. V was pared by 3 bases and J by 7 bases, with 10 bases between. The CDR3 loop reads CASSSTGFGYTF. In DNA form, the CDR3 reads TGTGCCAGCAGCTCTACAGGGTTTGGCTACACCTTC.

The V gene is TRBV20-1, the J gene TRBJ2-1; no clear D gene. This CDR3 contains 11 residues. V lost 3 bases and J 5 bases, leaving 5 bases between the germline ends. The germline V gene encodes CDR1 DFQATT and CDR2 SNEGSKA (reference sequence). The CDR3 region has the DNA TGCAGTGCTAGGGCGGACAATGAGCAGTTCTTC. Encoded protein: CSARADNEQFF.

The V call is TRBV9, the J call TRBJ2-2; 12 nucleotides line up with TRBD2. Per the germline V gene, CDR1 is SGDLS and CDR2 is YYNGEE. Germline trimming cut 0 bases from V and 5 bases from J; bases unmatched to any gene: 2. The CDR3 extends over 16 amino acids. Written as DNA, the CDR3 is TGTGCCAGCAGCGTAGTAGGACTAGCGGGGACCGGGGAGCTGTTTTTT. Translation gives CASSVVGLAGTGELFF.

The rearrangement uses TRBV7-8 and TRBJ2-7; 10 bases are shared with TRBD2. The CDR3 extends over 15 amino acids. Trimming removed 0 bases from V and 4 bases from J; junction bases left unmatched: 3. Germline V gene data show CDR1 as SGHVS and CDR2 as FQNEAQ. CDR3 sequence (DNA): TGTGCCAGCAGCTTAGCGGCTAGCGGGGGTTACGAGCAGTACTTC. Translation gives CASSLAASGGYEQYF.

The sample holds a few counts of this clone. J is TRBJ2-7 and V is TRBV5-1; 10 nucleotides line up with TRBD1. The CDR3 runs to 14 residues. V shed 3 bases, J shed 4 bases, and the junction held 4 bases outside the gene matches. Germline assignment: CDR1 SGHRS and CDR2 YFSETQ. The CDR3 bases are TGCGCCAGCAGCTCCCGGGACAGGGGTTACGAGCAGTACTTC. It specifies CASSSRDRGYEQYF.

The chain's CDR3 is CASSYVGQEPNWPQHF. Here the CDR3 DNA reads TGTGCCAGCAGTTACGTCGGACAGGAACCCAATTGGCCCCAGCATTTT. V gene TRBV6-6 combines with J gene TRBJ1-5; TRBD1 matches 7 bases. Per germline, CDR1 MNHNY and CDR2 SVGAGI (reference sequence). V lost 2 bases, J lost 9 bases, and 13 bases stayed unmatched. This CDR3 region has 16 residues.

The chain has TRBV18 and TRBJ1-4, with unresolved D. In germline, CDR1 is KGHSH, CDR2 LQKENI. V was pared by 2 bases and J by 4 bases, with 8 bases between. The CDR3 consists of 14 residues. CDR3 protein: CASSPDISNEKLFF. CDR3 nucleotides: TGTGCCAGCTCACCAGACATAAGTAATGAAAAACTGTTTTTT.

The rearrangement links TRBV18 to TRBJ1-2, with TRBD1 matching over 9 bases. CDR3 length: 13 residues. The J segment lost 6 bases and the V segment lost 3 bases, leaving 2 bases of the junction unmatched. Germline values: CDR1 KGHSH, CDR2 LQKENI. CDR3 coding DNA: TGTGCCAGCTCACCGGGACAGGGAAATGGCTACACCTTC. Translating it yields CASSPGQGNGYTF. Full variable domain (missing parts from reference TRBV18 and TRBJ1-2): NAGVMQNPRHLVRRRGQEARLRCSPMKGHSHVYWYRQLPEEGLKFMVYLQKENIIDESGMPKERFSAEFPKEGPSILRIQQVVRGDSAAYFCASSPGQGNGYTFGSGTRLTVV.

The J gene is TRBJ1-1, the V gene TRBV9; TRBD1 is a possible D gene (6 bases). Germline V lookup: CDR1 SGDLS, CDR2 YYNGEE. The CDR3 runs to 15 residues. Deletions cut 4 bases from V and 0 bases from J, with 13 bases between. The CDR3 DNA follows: TGTGCCAGCAGCCCGTGGACAGTCGTGAACACTGAAGCTTTCTTT. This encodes CASSPWTVVNTEAFF.

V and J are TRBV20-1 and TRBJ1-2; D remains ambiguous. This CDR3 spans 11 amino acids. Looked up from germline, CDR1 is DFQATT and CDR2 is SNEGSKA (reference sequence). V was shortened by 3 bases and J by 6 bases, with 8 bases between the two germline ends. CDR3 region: CSAREVNGYTF. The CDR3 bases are TGCAGTGCTAGGGAGGTGAATGGCTACACCTTC.

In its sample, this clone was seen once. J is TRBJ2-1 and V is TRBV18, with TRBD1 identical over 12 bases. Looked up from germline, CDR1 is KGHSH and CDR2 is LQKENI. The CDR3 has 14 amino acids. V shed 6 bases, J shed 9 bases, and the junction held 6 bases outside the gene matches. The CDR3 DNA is TGTGCCAGCTCGCCAGGGGACAGGGGGCTTGAGCAGTTCTTC. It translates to CASSPGDRGLEQFF. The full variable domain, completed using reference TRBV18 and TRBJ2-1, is NAGVMQNPRHLVRRRGQEARLRCSPMKGHSHVYWYRQLPEEGLKFMVYLQKENIIDESGMPKERFSAEFPKEGPSILRIQQVVRGDSAAYFCASSPGDRGLEQFFGPGTRLTVL.

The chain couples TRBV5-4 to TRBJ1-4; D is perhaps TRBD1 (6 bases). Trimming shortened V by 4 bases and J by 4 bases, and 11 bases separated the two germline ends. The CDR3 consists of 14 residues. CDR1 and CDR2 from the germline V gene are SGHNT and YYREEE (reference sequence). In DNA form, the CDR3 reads TGTGCCAGCAGCGTCCAGGGGCTTAATGAAAAACTGTTTTTT. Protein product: CASSVQGLNEKLFF.

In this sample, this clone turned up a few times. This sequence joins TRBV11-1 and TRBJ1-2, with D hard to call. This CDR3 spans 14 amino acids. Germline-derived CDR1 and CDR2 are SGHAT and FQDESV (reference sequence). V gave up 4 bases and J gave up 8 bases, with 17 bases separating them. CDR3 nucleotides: TGTGCCAGCAGCTCAAGGCAGACCACTATGGGCTACACCTTC. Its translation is CASSSRQTTMGYTF.

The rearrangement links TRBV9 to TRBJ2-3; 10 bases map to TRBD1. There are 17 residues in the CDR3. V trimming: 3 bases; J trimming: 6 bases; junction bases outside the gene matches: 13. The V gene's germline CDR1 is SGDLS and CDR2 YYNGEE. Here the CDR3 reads CASSEREGQGLGDTQYF. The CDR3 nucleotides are TGTGCCAGCAGCGAGAGGGAGGGACAGGGGTTAGGGGATACGCAGTATTTT.

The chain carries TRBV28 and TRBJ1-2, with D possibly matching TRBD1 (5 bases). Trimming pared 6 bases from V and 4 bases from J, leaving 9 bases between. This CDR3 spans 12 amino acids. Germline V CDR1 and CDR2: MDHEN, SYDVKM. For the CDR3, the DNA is TGTGCCAGCAGCTCCGGGGGCTATGGCTACACCTTC. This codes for CASSSGGYGYTF.

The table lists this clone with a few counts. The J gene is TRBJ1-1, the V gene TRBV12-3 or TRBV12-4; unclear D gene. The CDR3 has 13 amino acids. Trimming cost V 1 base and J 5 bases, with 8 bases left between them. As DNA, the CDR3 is TGTGCCAGCAGTTTAGGGTCCAGGACTGAAGCTTTCTTT. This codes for CASSLGSRTEAFF.

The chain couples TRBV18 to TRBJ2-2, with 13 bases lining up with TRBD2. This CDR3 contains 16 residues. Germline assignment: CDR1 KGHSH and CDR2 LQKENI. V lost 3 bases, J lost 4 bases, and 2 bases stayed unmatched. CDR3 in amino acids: CASSPGLAGSTGELFF. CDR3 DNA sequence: TGTGCCAGCTCACCGGGACTAGCGGGGAGCACCGGGGAGCTGTTTTTT.

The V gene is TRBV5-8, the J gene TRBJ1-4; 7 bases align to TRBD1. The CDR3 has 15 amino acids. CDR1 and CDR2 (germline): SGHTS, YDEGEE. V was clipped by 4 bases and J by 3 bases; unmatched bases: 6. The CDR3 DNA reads TGTGCCAGCAGCCCCGGGACAGTTCCTAATGAAAAACTGTTTTTT. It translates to CASSPGTVPNEKLFF. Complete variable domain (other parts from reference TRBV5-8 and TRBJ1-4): EAGVTQSPTHLIKTRGQQATLRCSPISGHTSVYWYQQALGLGLQFLLWYDEGEERNRGNFPPRFSGRQFPNYSSELNVNALELEDSALYLCASSPGTVPNEKLFFGSGTQLSVL.

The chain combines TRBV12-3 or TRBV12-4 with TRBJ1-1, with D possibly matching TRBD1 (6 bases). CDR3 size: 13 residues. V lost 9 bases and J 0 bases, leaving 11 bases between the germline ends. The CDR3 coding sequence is TGTGCCAGTACAGGGTTTATGAACACTGAAGCTTTCTTT. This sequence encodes CASTGFMNTEAFF.

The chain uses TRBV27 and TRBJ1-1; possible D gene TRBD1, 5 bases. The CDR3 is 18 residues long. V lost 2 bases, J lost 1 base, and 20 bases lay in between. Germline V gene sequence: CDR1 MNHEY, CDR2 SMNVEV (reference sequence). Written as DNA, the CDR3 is TGTGCCAGCAGTTTAGAAGGCAGGGTGCATTCGGGGAACACTGAAGCTTTCTTT. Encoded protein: CASSLEGRVHSGNTEAFF.

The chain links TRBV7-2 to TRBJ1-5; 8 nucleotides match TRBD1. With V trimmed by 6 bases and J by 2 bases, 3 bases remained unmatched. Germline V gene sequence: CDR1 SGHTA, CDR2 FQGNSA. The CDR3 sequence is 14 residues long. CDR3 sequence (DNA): TGTGCCAGCAGGCAGGGGGCCGGCAATCAGCCCCAGCATTTT. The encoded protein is CASRQGAGNQPQHF.

CDR3 loop: CASSIGTANTEAFF. The CDR3 nucleotides are TGTGCCAGCAGCATCGGGACAGCGAACACTGAAGCTTTCTTT. The rearrangement joins TRBV5-4 to TRBJ1-1, with TRBD1 identical over 7 bases. Trimming cost V 4 bases and J 1 base; bases outside gene matches: 4. The CDR3 sequence is 14 residues long. Germline V gene lookup returns CDR1 SGHNT and CDR2 YYREEE (reference sequence).

The CDR3 protein is CASGQQSSGNTIYF. The CDR3, as DNA: TGTGCTAGTGGGCAACAGAGCTCTGGAAACACCATATATTTT. The rearrangement joins TRBV12-5 to TRBJ1-3; the D is unclear. CDR3 length: 14 residues. Germline CDR1 LGHNT, CDR2 FRNRAP. The V and J ends lost 6 bases and 0 bases respectively, with 9 bases between them.

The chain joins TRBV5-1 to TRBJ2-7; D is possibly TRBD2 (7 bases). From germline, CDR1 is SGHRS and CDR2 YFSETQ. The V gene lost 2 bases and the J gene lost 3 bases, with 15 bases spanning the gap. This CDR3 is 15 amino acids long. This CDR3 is CASSLGGGGDYEQYF. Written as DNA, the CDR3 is TGCGCCAGCAGCTTAGGGGGAGGGGGTGACTACGAGCAGTACTTC.

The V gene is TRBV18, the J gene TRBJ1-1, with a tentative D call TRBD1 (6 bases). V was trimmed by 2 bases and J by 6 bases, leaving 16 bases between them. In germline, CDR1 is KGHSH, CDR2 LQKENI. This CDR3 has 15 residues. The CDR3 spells CASSPLQGMRAEAFF. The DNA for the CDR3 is TGTGCCAGCTCACCATTACAGGGAATGAGAGCTGAAGCTTTCTTT.